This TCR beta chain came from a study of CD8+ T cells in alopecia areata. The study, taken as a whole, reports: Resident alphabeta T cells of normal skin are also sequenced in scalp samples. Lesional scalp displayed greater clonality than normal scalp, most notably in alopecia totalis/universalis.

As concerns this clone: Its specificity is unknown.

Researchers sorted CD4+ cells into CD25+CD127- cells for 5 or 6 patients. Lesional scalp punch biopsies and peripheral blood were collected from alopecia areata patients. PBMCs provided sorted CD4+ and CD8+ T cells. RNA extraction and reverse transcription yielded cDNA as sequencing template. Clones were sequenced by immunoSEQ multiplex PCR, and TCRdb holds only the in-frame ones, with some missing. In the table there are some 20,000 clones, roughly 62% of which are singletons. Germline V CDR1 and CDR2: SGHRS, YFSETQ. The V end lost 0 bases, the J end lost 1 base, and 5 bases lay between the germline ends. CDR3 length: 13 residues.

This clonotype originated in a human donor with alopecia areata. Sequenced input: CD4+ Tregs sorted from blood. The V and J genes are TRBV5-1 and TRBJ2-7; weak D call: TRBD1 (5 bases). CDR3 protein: CASSLEGSYEQYF. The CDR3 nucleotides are TGCGCCAGCAGCTTGGAGGGGTCCTACGAGCAGTACTTC.